The next 14 T cell receptor beta chains were all read from a single sample in a study of cytomegalovirus exposure and HLA in healthy donors. The study ran its PCR with 60 Vbeta and 13 Jbeta primers. TCRdb's copy holds only in-frame clones and misses some; the assay was immunoSEQ multiplex PCR. The table shows some 200,000 clones, with 65% to 90% occurring only once. Sample: PBMCs. These receptors were taken from a girl under 18 in good health and CMV-seronegative.

This chain uses TRBV5-1 with TRBJ2-1; TRBD1 matches at 12 bases. The CDR3 is 15 residues long. V lost 4 bases and J lost 10; bases outside the gene matches: 9. The germline gives CDR1 SGHRS, CDR2 YFSETQ. The CDR3 DNA is TGCGCCAGCAGCGAAAGGGGACAGGGGGCACGGGAGCAGTTCTTC. Protein: CASSERGQGAREQFF.

The chain recombines TRBV23-1 with TRBJ2-7; 9 nucleotides line up with TRBD1. TRBV23-1 is filed as an ORF, its function uncertain. The CDR3 loop spans 15 amino acids. V trimming: 7 bases; J trimming: 6 bases; junction bases outside the gene matches: 13. CDR3 nucleotide sequence: TGCGCCAGCACCAACACCCCCGGGACAGGGTGCGAGCAGTACTTC. Amino acids: CASTNTPGTGCEQYF.

The chain links TRBV29-1 to TRBJ2-5; 11 nucleotides agree with TRBD1. Trimming removed 7 bases from V and 9 bases from J; junction bases left unmatched: 7. CDR3 length equals 12 residues. Germline CDR1 reads SQVTM; CDR2 reads ANQGSEA. CDR3 bases: TGCAGCGCGACGGGGGACAGGGGGTCCCAGTACTTC. Translating it yields CSATGDRGSQYF.

The V gene is TRBV7-2, the J gene TRBJ2-2, with D maybe TRBD2 (6 bases). The CDR3 covers 14 residues. Germline V gene sequence: CDR1 SGHTA, CDR2 FQGNSA. V lost 3 bases and J 5 bases, leaving 10 bases between the germline ends. As DNA, the CDR3 is TGTGCCAGCAGCTTGGGGGGTGATACCGGGGAGCTGTTTTTT. It specifies CASSLGGDTGELFF.

The chain has TRBV5-4 and TRBJ2-7, with TRBD1 matching over 9 bases. The CDR3 length is 15 residues. The germline CDR1 and CDR2 sequences are SGHNT and YYREEE (reference sequence). Losses at the gene ends were 4 bases for V and 0 bases for J; bases not matched to a gene: 5. The CDR3 DNA reads as TGTGCCAGCAGCCACGGACAGGGGAGCTCCTACGAGCAGTACTTC. Its protein is CASSHGQGSSYEQYF.

The rearrangement joins TRBV29-1 to TRBJ1-1; 7 bases align to TRBD1. Losses at the gene ends were 7 bases for V and 3 bases for J; bases not matched to a gene: 8. CDR3 length: 13 residues. Germline-derived CDR1 and CDR2 are SQVTM and ANQGSEA. CDR3 sequence (DNA): TGCAGCGCCTCGACAGGGATTGACACTGAAGCTTTCTTT. The encoded protein is CSASTGIDTEAFF.

The CDR3 protein is CASSPGQGETDTQYF. The CDR3 DNA sequence: TGTGCCAGCAGCCCTGGACAGGGGGAGACAGATACGCAGTATTTT. The J gene is TRBJ2-3, the V gene TRBV11-2; 10 bases are a match to TRBD1. Germline CDR1 and CDR2: SGHAT and FQNNGV. V lost 5 bases, J lost 3 bases, and 5 bases stayed unmatched. CDR3 length: 15 amino acids.

The chain has TRBV6-1 and TRBJ1-4, with TRBD1 identical over 9 bases. The CDR3 runs 14 residues. CDR1 is MNHNS and CDR2 is SASEGT in the germline V gene. The V and J ends lost 8 bases and 8 bases, in that order; junction bases with no gene match: 9. The CDR3 is CASVSGTGKEKLFF. The DNA of the CDR3 is TGTGCCAGCGTCTCCGGGACAGGGAAAGAAAAACTGTTTTTT.

Concerning this clone: Relative to the germline gene, one junction end is altered; a read error may explain this. This sequence joins TRBV6-1 and TRBJ1-1; D may be TRBD1 (6 bases). Germline loops: CDR1 MNHNS, CDR2 SASEGT. The CDR3 has 13 amino acids. The CDR3: CASSVNRDTKAFF. DNA for the CDR3: TGTGCCAGCAGTGTTAACCGGGACACTAAAGCTTTCTTT.

The chain carries TRBV14 and TRBJ1-1; the D is unclear. This CDR3 is 14 amino acids long. Trimming left V 5 bases short and J 0 bases short, with 10 bases between. The germline V gene has CDR1 SGHDN and CDR2 FVKESK. The CDR3 region is CASSSPGMNTEAFF. In DNA form, the CDR3 reads TGTGCCAGCAGCAGCCCGGGGATGAACACTGAAGCTTTCTTT.

The chain couples TRBV5-6 to TRBJ2-3, with D maybe TRBD1 (5 bases). The CDR3 runs 15 residues. The germline CDR1 and CDR2 sequences are SGHDT and YYEEEE. Trimming cost V 2 bases and J 2 bases, with 12 bases left between them. CDR3 protein: CASSFQGLVTDTQYF. CDR3 coding DNA: TGTGCCAGCAGCTTCCAGGGTCTCGTCACAGATACGCAGTATTTT. Looking up the rest from reference TRBV5-6 and TRBJ2-3 gives the full variable domain: DAGVTQSPTHLIKTRGQQVTLRCSPKSGHDTVSWYQQALGQGPQFIFQYYEEEERQRGNFPDRFSGHQFPNYSSELNVNALLLGDSALYLCASSFQGLVTDTQYFGPGTRLTVL.

V is TRBV15 and J is TRBJ1-2; D remains unclear. The germline V gene encodes CDR1 LNHNV and CDR2 YYDKDF (reference sequence). Trimming shortened V by 0 bases and J by 8 bases, and 7 bases separated the two germline ends. This CDR3 contains 12 residues. CDR3 amino acids: CATSRDTGGYTF. CDR3 in DNA: TGTGCCACCAGCAGAGATACCGGGGGCTACACCTTC.

This sequence joins TRBV27 and TRBJ2-7; D uncertain. V was clipped by 2 bases and J by 4 bases, with 9 bases between them. The CDR3 is 13 amino acids. CDR1 is MNHEY, CDR2 SMNVEV, per germline (reference sequence). DNA of the CDR3: TGTGCCAGCAGTTTAGGTTGGGCGTACGAGCAGTACTTC. Translating it yields CASSLGWAYEQYF.

In this sample, this clone turned up a few times. The gene calls are TRBV5-1 and TRBJ1-2; D is unresolved. V was cut by 0 bases and J by 6 bases, with 6 bases left in between. The CDR3 has 12 amino acids. Germline V gene sequence: CDR1 SGHRS, CDR2 YFSETQ. CDR3 in DNA: TGCGCCAGCAGCTTGGATAGAGATGGCTACACCTTC. Translated, it gives CASSLDRDGYTF.